Listed below are T cell receptor beta chains from one sample, sequenced in a study of blood T cell repertoires in COVID-19. The repertoire was sequenced with immunoSEQ multiplex PCR; TCRdb's copy has only in-frame clones and lacks some. The sample carries 92,000 or so clones, 60% to 80% recorded once. Sequences were obtained from peripheral blood. The receptors shown here come from a woman aged 80 or over with acute or convalescent COVID-19. Each CDR3 is given with its conserved first and last residue. A D gene is named only where the DNA matches it firmly. Clone size is given for some rows only: seen once, a few or many times, or a class if the clone is expanded.

j_call | clone_size | d_call | v_call | cdr3_nt | cdr3_aa
TRBJ2-7 | NA | NA | TRBV5-1 | TGCGCCAGCAGCTTAACAGGGAGAGACGACGAGCAGTACTTC | CASSLTGRDDEQYF
TRBJ2-3 | NA | TRBD2 | TRBV28 | TGTGCCAGCAGTTTACCAGCGGGACGATCCACAGATACGCAGTATTTT | CASSLPAGRSTDTQYF
TRBJ1-2 | NA | NA | TRBV29-1 | TGCAGCGTTGAGAGTCCCCGATACTATGGCTACACCTTC | CSVESPRYYGYTF
TRBJ1-1 | NA | TRBD1 | TRBV4-1 | TGCGCCAGCAGCCAAGATACGACAGGGGTGCAAGGAGCTTTCTTT | CASSQDTTGVQGAFF
TRBJ1-2 | NA | TRBD1 | TRBV5-8 | TGTGCCAGCAGCATCCCGACAGGGGACAATGGCTACACCTTC | CASSIPTGDNGYTF
TRBJ1-1 | NA | NA | TRBV5-1 | TGCGCCAGCAGCGTCGCGGGGGGCACTGAAGCTTTCTTT | CASSVAGGTEAFF
TRBJ1-1 | NA | NA | TRBV9 | TGTGCCAGCAGCGCTCAATCGGGGGCAGGACGCGGGAGGACTGAAGCTTTCTTT | CASSAQSGAGRGRTEAFF
TRBJ2-1 | NA | NA | TRBV6-6 | TGTGCCAGCAGTCCCCGACTTGGGAATGAGCAGTTCTTC | CASSPRLGNEQFF
TRBJ1-2 | NA | TRBD1 | TRBV7-2 | TGTGCCAGCAGCTTTTCTACAGGGGGCGCGGGTGGCTACACCTTC | CASSFSTGGAGGYTF
TRBJ1-2 | NA | NA | TRBV15 | TGTGCCACCAGCAGAGACCTCACTGCCACCTATGGCTACACCTTC | CATSRDLTATYGYTF
TRBJ2-7 | NA | NA | TRBV7-2 | TGTGCCAGCAGCTGGACTCTTACCTACGAGCAGTACTTC | CASSWTLTYEQYF
TRBJ2-3 | NA | NA | TRBV7-8 | TGTGCCAGCAGCTTGGGGAGAAGCACAGATACGCAGTATTTT | CASSLGRSTDTQYF
TRBJ1-2 | NA | NA | TRBV6-6 | TGTGCCAGCAGTTACTCGCCCAGGGGCGATGGCTACACCTTC | CASSYSPRGDGYTF
TRBJ1-5 | NA | NA | TRBV7-2 | TGTGCCAGCAGCTTCAAGGGGGGCAATCAGCCCCAGCATTTT | CASSFKGGNQPQHF
TRBJ2-7 | once | NA | TRBV28 | TGTGCCAGCAGAACGCCGGGGACTCTATCCTACGAGCAGTACTTC | CASRTPGTLSYEQYF
TRBJ1-1 | NA | TRBD1 | TRBV7-2 | TGTGCCAGCAGCTCAGACAGGGGGCTCGCTGAAGCTTTCTTT | CASSSDRGLAEAFF
TRBJ1-1 | NA | NA | TRBV11-2 | TGTGCCAGCAGCTTTCGCGGGCTAGAGAACACTGAAGCTTTCTTT | CASSFRGLENTEAFF
TRBJ1-4 | NA | TRBD1 | TRBV3-1/TRBV3-2 | TGTGCCAGCAGCCAGTGGGACAGGGTGGATGAAAAACTGTTTTTT | CASSQWDRVDEKLFF
TRBJ1-4 | once | NA | TRBV3-1/TRBV3-2 | TGTGCCAGCAGCCCCCGCTCGGACAGACCTAATGAAAAACTGTTTTTT | CASSPRSDRPNEKLFF
TRBJ1-2 | NA | NA | TRBV25-1 | TGTGCCAGCAGTGACTACGGTGGGCAGAACTATGGCTACACCTTC | CASSDYGGQNYGYTF
TRBJ2-5 | NA | TRBD1 | TRBV7-2 | TGTGCCAGCAGCTTTAACAGGGGCGGTGAAGAGACCCAGTACTTC | CASSFNRGGEETQYF
TRBJ1-6 | once | TRBD1 | TRBV5-1 | TGCGCCAGCAGCTTTAATCCGGGACAGGGGGATTCACCCCTCCACTTT | CASSFNPGQGDSPLHF
TRBJ1-2 | NA | TRBD1 | TRBV7-2 | TGTGCCAGCAGCCCCCAGGGACAGGGTTCGGGCTACACCTTC | CASSPQGQGSGYTF
TRBJ1-5 | NA | TRBD1 | TRBV7-2 | TGTGCCAGCAGCTTAGGTTTAACAGGGGCAGGTCAGCCCCAGCATTTT | CASSLGLTGAGQPQHF
TRBJ1-1 | NA | TRBD1 | TRBV5-1 | TGCGCCAGCAGCCTGGTCCGGGACAGGGAAGCTTTCTTT | CASSLVRDREAFF
TRBJ2-7 | many | NA | TRBV5-1 | TGCGCCAGCAGCTCCCAGGGGCCCCCCTACGAGCAGTACTTC | CASSSQGPPYEQYF
TRBJ2-3 | NA | TRBD2 | TRBV7-2 | TGTGCCACCCAGCGGGGGGCCTCACCCTTCACAGATACGCAGTATTTT | CATQRGASPFTDTQYF
TRBJ2-3 | NA | NA | TRBV7-2 | TGTGCCAGCAGCTTAGGGATTTGGGGGGTCGGCGCAGATACGCAGTATTTT | CASSLGIWGVGADTQYF
TRBJ1-4 | NA | TRBD1 | TRBV18 | TGTGCCAGCCGGGACAGCCCTAATGAAAAACTGTTTTTT | CASRDSPNEKLFF
TRBJ1-2 | few | TRBD1 | TRBV5-5 | TGTGCCAGCAGTTACAACAGGGGTGGCTACACCTTC | CASSYNRGGYTF
TRBJ1-1 | NA | NA | TRBV28 | TGTGCCAGCAGTTTTCTCCGTAACACTGAAGCTTTCTTT | CASSFLRNTEAFF
TRBJ1-5 | NA | TRBD1 | TRBV7-7 | TGTGCTAGCAGCTCCCGGACAGGGAATCTCCAGCCCCAGCATTTT | CASSSRTGNLQPQHF
TRBJ1-5 | NA | TRBD1 | TRBV5-1 | TGCGCCAGCAGTTCGGGGACAGGGGTGGGACAGCCCCAGCATTTT | CASSSGTGVGQPQHF
TRBJ2-2 | NA | TRBD1 | TRBV19 | TGTGCCAGTAGACCTCCCGGGACAGCGAACACCGGGGAGCTGTTTTTT | CASRPPGTANTGELFF
TRBJ2-7 | NA | TRBD2 | TRBV5-1 | TGCGCCAGCAGCTTAGCGGGGGGTCAGGTCTACGAGCAGTACTTC | CASSLAGGQVYEQYF
TRBJ1-3 | NA | NA | TRBV5-6 | TGTGCCAGCAGCTTGGCCGGCAGGGTAGACGGAAACACCATATATTTT | CASSLAGRVDGNTIYF
TRBJ1-1 | NA | NA | TRBV7-3 | TGTGCCAGCAGCCCGACAGGTTCGGACACTGAAGCTTTCTTT | CASSPTGSDTEAFF
TRBJ1-4 | once | NA | TRBV7-9 | TGTGCCAGCAGCTCACGTACCCCAGGGGTAGCTAATGAAAAACTGTTTTTT | CASSSRTPGVANEKLFF
TRBJ1-1 | NA | NA | TRBV2 | TGTGCCAGCAGCGGACAGTTCAACACTGAAGCTTTCTTT | CASSGQFNTEAFF
TRBJ1-5 | NA | TRBD1 | TRBV19 | TGTGCCAGTAAGGATCACAGGGGGCGCAAATGGCAGCCCCAGCATTTT | CASKDHRGRKWQPQHF
TRBJ1-1 | few | NA | TRBV5-1 | TGCGCCAGCAAGGGGGGGGCCGGGAACACTGAAGCTTTCTTT | CASKGGAGNTEAFF
TRBJ2-7 | NA | NA | TRBV7-9 | TGTGCCAGCAGGGGGACTGTCTACGAGCAGTACTTC | CASRGTVYEQYF
TRBJ2-7 | NA | TRBD2 | TRBV28 | TGTGCCAGCAGTTTAGGCGGGGGGGGCCACGAGCAGTACTTC | CASSLGGGGHEQYF
TRBJ1-1 | few | NA | TRBV15 | TGTGCCACCAGCAGGGAGACGGGGACTGAAGCTTTCTTT | CATSRETGTEAFF
TRBJ1-1 | NA | TRBD1 | TRBV3-1/TRBV3-2 | TGTGCCAGCAGCCTAAAAGGACAGGGGATTATGGCTTTCTTT | CASSLKGQGIMAFF
TRBJ2-2 | NA | TRBD2 | TRBV19 | TGTGCCAGTAGGCCCACTAGCGGGGGGGCCGGCGGGGAGCTGTTTTTT | CASRPTSGGAGGELFF